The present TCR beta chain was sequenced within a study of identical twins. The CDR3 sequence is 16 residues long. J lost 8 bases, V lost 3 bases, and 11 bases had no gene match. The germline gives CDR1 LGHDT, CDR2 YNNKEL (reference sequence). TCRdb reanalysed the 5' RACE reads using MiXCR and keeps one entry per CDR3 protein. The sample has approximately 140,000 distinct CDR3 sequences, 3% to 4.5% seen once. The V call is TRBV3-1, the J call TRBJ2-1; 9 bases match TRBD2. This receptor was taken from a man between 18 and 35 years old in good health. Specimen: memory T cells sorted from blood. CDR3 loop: CASSQSRGGRADEQFF. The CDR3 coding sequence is TGTGCCAGCAGCCAGAGCAGGGGCGGGAGGGCCGATGAGCAGTTCTTC.